The T cell receptor (beta chain) described here comes from a study of identical twins. V was cut by 7 bases and J by 10 bases, with 17 bases left in between. The CDR3 has 13 amino acids. On this clonotype itself: This may stem from a read error, because a much larger clone lies one nucleotide away.

Unique molecular identifiers were present on the cDNA, which also gained a universal primer site by template switching. TCRdb analysed the 5' RACE reads with MiXCR anew, one entry per CDR3 protein. There are 1.5 million to 2 million distinct CDR3 sequences in the sample; under 35% occur only once, and approximately 0.25% lies in the top ten. The chain couples TRBV12-3 or TRBV12-4 to TRBJ2-1; no firm D call. The receptor's source is a newborn girl in good health. Sequencing was carried out using cord blood. The CDR3 sequence is CASTSRGTYEQFF. As DNA, the CDR3 is TGTGCCAGCACCTCTCGAGGCACCTACGAGCAGTTCTTC.